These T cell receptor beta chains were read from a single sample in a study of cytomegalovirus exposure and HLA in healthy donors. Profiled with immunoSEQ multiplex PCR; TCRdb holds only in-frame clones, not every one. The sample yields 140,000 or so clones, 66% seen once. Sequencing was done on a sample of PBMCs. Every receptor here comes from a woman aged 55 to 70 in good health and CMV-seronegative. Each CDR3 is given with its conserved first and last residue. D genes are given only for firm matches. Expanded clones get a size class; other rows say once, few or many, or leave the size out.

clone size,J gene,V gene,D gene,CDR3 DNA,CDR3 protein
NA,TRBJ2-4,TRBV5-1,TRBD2,TGCGCCAGCAGCTGGGGACTAGCGGAATTGTGGGCCAAAAACATTCAGTACTTC,CASSWGLAELWAKNIQYF
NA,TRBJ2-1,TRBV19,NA,TGTGCCAGTAGTATACAGGGTGGTGAGCAGTTCTTC,CASSIQGGEQFF
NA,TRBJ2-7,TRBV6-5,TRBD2,TGTGCCAGCAGCTACGGTACTAGCGGGGGTTACGAGCAGTACTTC,CASSYGTSGGYEQYF
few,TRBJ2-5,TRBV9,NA,TGTGCCAGCAGCACCGGGTCCCTGGGAGAGACCCAGTACTTC,CASSTGSLGETQYF
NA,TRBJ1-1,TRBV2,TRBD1,TGTGCCAGCAGTGCGGACAGGGCAGGGGGTAACACTGAAGCTTTCTTT,CASSADRAGGNTEAFF
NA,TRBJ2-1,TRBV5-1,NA,TGCGCCAGCAGCTTGAAGGGGTTCCACAATGAGCAGTTCTTC,CASSLKGFHNEQFF
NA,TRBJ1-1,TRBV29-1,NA,TGCAGCGCCACGGACACTGAAGCTTTCTTT,CSATDTEAFF
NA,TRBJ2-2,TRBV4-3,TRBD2,TGCGCCAGCAGCCAAGCACTAGCGGGGGACACCGGGGAGCTGTTTTTT,CASSQALAGDTGELFF
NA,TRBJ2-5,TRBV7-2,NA,TGTGCCAGCAGCTTAGTAGGTGGAGTAGTAGAGACCCAGTACTTC,CASSLVGGVVETQYF
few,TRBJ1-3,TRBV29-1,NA,TGCAGCGCCGGAGCTGGAAACACCATATATTTT,CSAGAGNTIYF
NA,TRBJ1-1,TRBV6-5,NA,TGTGCCAGCAGTGAAGCTCTCGTTGAAGCTTTCTTT,CASSEALVEAFF
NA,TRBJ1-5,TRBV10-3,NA,TGTGCCATAGGCGGAGGGGATGGGCCCCAGCATTTT,CAIGGGDGPQHF
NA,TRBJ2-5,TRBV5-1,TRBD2,TGCGCCAGCAGCCGGGGACTAGCGGGAATAGAGACCCAGTACTTC,CASSRGLAGIETQYF
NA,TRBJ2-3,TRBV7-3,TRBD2,TGTGCCAGCAGCTTAAGGGGGGAGGGGCCTTTCGGAGATACGCAGTATTTT,CASSLRGEGPFGDTQYF